A single sample is the source of the 3 T cell receptor beta chains below, sequenced in a study of PD-1 blockade in classical Hodgkin lymphoma. This table comes from immunoSEQ multiplex PCR, and its TCRdb copy is limited to in-frame clones, with some not included. In the table there are tens of thousands of clones, roughly nine tenths of which are singletons. Stated time point: cycle 4 day 1 (C4D1), after 6 weeks of nivolumab. All trial patients relapsed after autologous stem cell transplantation. Negative selection with magnetic separation was used to purify CD4+ T cells from thawed PBMCs. Sequencing was performed on CD4+ T cells from blood, taken before the fourth cycle of nivolumab. The receptor source for this set is a human donor with classical Hodgkin lymphoma.

The chain recombines TRBV5-4 with TRBJ2-7; 10 nucleotides align to TRBD2. This CDR3 region has 15 residues. The V gene end was trimmed by 3 bases and the J gene end by 3 bases; junction bases not matched to a gene: 6. Germline V gives CDR1 SGHNT, CDR2 YYREEE (reference sequence). CDR3 loop: CASSSKREGHYEQYF. CDR3 coding DNA: TGTGCCAGCAGCTCAAAGCGGGAGGGCCACTACGAGCAGTACTTC. Combining the CDR3 with reference TRBV5-4 and TRBJ2-7 gives the whole variable domain ETGVTQSPTHLIKTRGQQVTLRCSSQSGHNTVSWYQQALGQGPQFIFQYYREEENGRGNFPPRFSGLQFPNYSSELNVNALELDDSALYLCASSSKREGHYEQYFGPGTRLTVT.

This clone is a singleton in its sample. The chain carries TRBV28 and TRBJ2-7; unclear D gene. V was shortened by 6 bases and J by 5 bases, with 14 bases between the two germline ends. This CDR3 has 13 residues. The germline gives CDR1 MDHEN, CDR2 SYDVKM. CDR3 in amino acids: CASSGVAGDEQYF. Written as DNA, the CDR3 is TGTGCCAGCAGCGGCGTAGCAGGTGACGAGCAGTACTTC.

V usage is TRBV2 and J usage is TRBJ2-3; D is unresolved. The CDR3 spans 14 residues. The V end lost 4 bases, the J end lost 1 base, and 9 bases lay between the germline ends. Germline CDR1 is SNHLY and CDR2 is FYNNEI. The CDR3, as DNA: TGTGCCAGCAGTGGTGGGATCCGCACAGATACGCAGTATTTT. Its protein is CASSGGIRTDTQYF.